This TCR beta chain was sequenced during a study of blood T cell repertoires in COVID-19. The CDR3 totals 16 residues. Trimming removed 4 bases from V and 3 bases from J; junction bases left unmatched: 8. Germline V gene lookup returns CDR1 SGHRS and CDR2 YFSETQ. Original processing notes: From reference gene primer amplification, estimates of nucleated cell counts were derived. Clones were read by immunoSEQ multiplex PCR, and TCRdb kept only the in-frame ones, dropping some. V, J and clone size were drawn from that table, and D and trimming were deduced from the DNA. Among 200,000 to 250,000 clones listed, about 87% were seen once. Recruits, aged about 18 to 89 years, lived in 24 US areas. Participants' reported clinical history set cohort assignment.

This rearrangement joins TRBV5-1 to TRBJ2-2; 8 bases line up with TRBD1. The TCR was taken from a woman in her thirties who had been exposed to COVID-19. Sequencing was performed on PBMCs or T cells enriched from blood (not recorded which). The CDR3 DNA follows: TGCGCCAGCAGCATAGGACAGGGAGGAGACACCGGGGAGCTGTTTTTT. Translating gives CASSIGQGGDTGELFF.